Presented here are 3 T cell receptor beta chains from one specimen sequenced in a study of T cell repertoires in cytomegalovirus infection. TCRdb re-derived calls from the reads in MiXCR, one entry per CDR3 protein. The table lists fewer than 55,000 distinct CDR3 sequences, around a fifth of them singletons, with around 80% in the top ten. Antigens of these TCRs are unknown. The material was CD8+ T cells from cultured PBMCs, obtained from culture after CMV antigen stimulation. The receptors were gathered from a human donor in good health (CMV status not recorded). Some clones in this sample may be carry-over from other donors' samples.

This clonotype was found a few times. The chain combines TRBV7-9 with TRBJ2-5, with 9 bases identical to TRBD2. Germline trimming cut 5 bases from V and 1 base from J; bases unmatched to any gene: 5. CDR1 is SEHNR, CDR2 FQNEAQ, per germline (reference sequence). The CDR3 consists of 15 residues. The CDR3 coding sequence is TGTGCCAGCAGCCATTTTAGCGGGGGCCAAGAGACCCAGTACTTC. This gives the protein CASSHFSGGQETQYF.

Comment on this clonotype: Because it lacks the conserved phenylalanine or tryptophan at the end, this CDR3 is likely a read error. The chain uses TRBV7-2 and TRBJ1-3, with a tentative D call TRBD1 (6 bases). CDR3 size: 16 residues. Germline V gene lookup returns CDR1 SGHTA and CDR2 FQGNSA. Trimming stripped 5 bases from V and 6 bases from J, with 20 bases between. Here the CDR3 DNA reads TGTGCCAGCAGCCGGGGGGCCAGGGCCAGCGCAAACACCATATATTTA. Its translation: CASSRGARASANTIYL.

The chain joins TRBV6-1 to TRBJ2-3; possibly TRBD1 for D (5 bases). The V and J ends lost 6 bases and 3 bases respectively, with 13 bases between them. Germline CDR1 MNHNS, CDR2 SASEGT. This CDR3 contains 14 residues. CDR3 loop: CASSPISGTDTQYF. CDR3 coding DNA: TGTGCCAGCAGCCCTATATCAGGGACAGATACGCAGTATTTT.